This passage covers 29 T cell receptor beta chains from one sample sequenced in a study of cytomegalovirus exposure and HLA in healthy donors. Generated by immunoSEQ multiplex PCR, the TCRdb table keeps only in-frame clones and is missing some. The sample shows approximately 170,000 clones, around 85% of them seen only once. Source material: PBMCs. Receptors originate from a man aged 25 to 40 in good health and CMV-seropositive.

The rearrangement links TRBV6-5 to TRBJ1-5, with TRBD1 as a possible D gene (6 bases). Trimming cost V 5 bases and J 5 bases, with 13 bases left between them. The CDR3 consists of 14 residues. The germline V gene has CDR1 MNHEY and CDR2 SVGAGI. The CDR3: CASSPTGNDQPQHF. CDR3 nucleotide sequence: TGTGCCAGCAGTCCTACAGGGAACGATCAGCCCCAGCATTTT.

V and J are TRBV4-3 and TRBJ1-1; a weak D match, TRBD1 (6 bases). Looked up from germline, CDR1 is LGHNA and CDR2 is YSLEER. CDR3 length: 19 residues. Trimming removed 0 bases at V and 3 bases at J, with 23 bases between. CDR3 protein: CASSQEIRPGEGKDTEAFF. CDR3 coding DNA: TGCGCCAGCAGCCAAGAAATTCGACCAGGGGAGGGGAAGGACACTGAAGCTTTCTTT.

This clone occurred a few times. The chain recombines TRBV6-1 with TRBJ2-2; 8 bases agree with TRBD2. CDR3 length: 13 residues. The V and J ends lost 9 bases and 8 bases, in that order; junction bases with no gene match: 8. Per the germline V gene, CDR1 is MNHNS and CDR2 is SASEGT. CDR3 in amino acids: CARPHGGVGELFF. CDR3 bases: TGTGCCAGGCCCCACGGGGGGGTAGGGGAGCTGTTTTTT.

V gene TRBV15 combines with J gene TRBJ2-2; 7 bases agree with TRBD2. The CDR3 extends over 14 amino acids. J lost 1 base, V lost 5 bases, and 1 base had no gene match. Germline-derived CDR1 and CDR2 are LNHNV and YYDKDF (reference sequence). The CDR3 nucleotides read TGTGCCACCAGCCCGGGGGGGAACACCGGGGAGCTGTTTTTT. It codes for CATSPGGNTGELFF.

The rearrangement joins TRBV19 to TRBJ2-1; 12 nucleotides match TRBD1. Germline V gives CDR1 LNHDA, CDR2 SQIVND (reference sequence). V was clipped by 6 bases and J by 3 bases; unmatched bases: 15. The CDR3 has 19 residues. The DNA of the CDR3 is TGTGCCAGTAGGACCGGCCCCCCGGGACAGGGGGCGGGCTACAATGAGCAGTTCTTC. Protein product: CASRTGPPGQGAGYNEQFF.

The chain carries TRBV7-9 and TRBJ2-6; possible D gene TRBD1, 6 bases. Germline values: CDR1 SEHNR, CDR2 FQNEAQ (reference sequence). This CDR3 has 15 amino acids. V gave up 5 bases and J gave up 4 bases, with 12 bases separating them. CDR3: CASSGHQGGANVLTF. For the CDR3, the DNA is TGTGCCAGCAGCGGACACCAGGGGGGGGCCAACGTCCTGACTTTC.

The DNA for the CDR3 is TGTGCCAGCAGCTTAGGGGAGGAGGGCGCGTGGGATACGCAGTATTTT. This sequence encodes CASSLGEEGAWDTQYF. The chain carries TRBV7-8 and TRBJ2-3; TRBD2 is a possible D gene (6 bases). The CDR3 has 16 residues. Germline V gene lookup returns CDR1 SGHVS and CDR2 FQNEAQ. V lost 1 base and J lost 6, with 17 bases in between. Complete variable domain (other parts from reference TRBV7-8 and TRBJ2-3): GAGVSQSPRYKVAKRGQDVALRCDPISGHVSLFWYQQALGQGPEFLTYFQNEAQLDKSGLPSDRFFAERPEGSVSTLKIQRTQQEDSAVYLCASSLGEEGAWDTQYFGPGTRLTVL.

This chain connects TRBV2 to TRBJ2-7; TRBD1 matches at 7 bases. This CDR3 comprises 16 residues. V lost 2 bases, J lost 3 bases, and 10 bases stayed unmatched. Per germline, CDR1 SNHLY and CDR2 FYNNEI. The CDR3 sequence: CASSENMERGLYEQYF. The CDR3, as DNA: TGTGCCAGCAGTGAAAATATGGAGAGGGGGCTCTACGAGCAGTACTTC. Drawing the rest from reference TRBV2 and TRBJ2-7, the complete variable domain is EPEVTQTPSHQVTQMGQEVILRCVPISNHLYFYWYRQILGQKVEFLVSFYNNEISEKSEIFDDQFSVERPDGSNFTLKIRSTKLEDSAMYFCASSENMERGLYEQYFGPGTRLTVT.

In DNA form, the CDR3 reads TGTGCCAGCAGCATAGGGGCGTACACCGGGGAGCTGTTTTTT. Translated, it gives CASSIGAYTGELFF. The chain joins TRBV11-2 to TRBJ2-2; the D gene is possibly TRBD1 (5 bases). The CDR3 loop spans 14 amino acids. V was pared by 5 bases and J by 3 bases, with 10 bases between. Germline V gene sequence: CDR1 SGHAT, CDR2 FQNNGV.

The V call is TRBV10-3, the J call TRBJ1-3; D ambiguous. V was trimmed by 6 bases and J by 4 bases, leaving 16 bases between them. The CDR3 runs 15 residues. The V gene's germline CDR1 is ENHRY and CDR2 SYGVKD. The CDR3 nucleotides are TGTGCCATCAGCCCGAACATTGGGCTGGGAAACACCATATATTTT. This translates into CAISPNIGLGNTIYF.

V usage is TRBV29-1 and J usage is TRBJ1-5; TRBD1 is a possible D gene (6 bases). From germline, CDR1 is SQVTM and CDR2 ANQGSEA. Between the trimmed V and J ends, which lost 4 bases and 6 bases, there was a span of 16 bases. This CDR3 spans 14 amino acids. CDR3 sequence: CSVVGTGTSQPQHF. CDR3 DNA: TGCAGCGTTGTGGGTACAGGGACTAGTCAGCCCCAGCATTTT.

The chain carries TRBV7-2 and TRBJ2-7, with TRBD1 identical over 8 bases. The CDR3 is made up of 17 amino acids. Germline V CDR1 and CDR2: SGHTA, FQGNSA. Unmatched junction bases numbered 12, after V lost 5 bases and J lost 0 bases. The CDR3 nucleotides read TGTGCCAGCAGCCTCCTAGGAGGGACAGGAAACTCCTACGAGCAGTACTTC. The encoded protein is CASSLLGGTGNSYEQYF.

This CDR3 is CASSIEPSSYEQYF. The CDR3 coding sequence is TGTGCCAGTAGTATTGAGCCGAGCTCCTACGAGCAGTACTTC. The chain employs TRBV19 and TRBJ2-7; D unclear. Germline values: CDR1 LNHDA, CDR2 SQIVND (reference sequence). The V gene lost 3 bases and the J gene lost 0 bases, with 9 bases spanning the gap. The CDR3 has 14 amino acids.

The chain carries TRBV11-2 and TRBJ1-2; possibly TRBD1 for D (6 bases). This CDR3 contains 15 residues. Germline V gene sequence: CDR1 SGHAT, CDR2 FQNNGV. Trimming left V 1 base short and J 2 bases short, with 11 bases between. The DNA for the CDR3 is TGTGCCAGCAGCTTAGGTCAGGGGCTAAACTATGGCTACACCTTC. Encoded protein: CASSLGQGLNYGYTF.

The CDR3 DNA reads as TGTGCCAGCAGCCTGGGACAGGGCAATTCACCCCTCCACTTT. This translates into CASSLGQGNSPLHF. The J gene is TRBJ1-6, the V gene TRBV6-5, with 9 bases lining up with TRBD1. The CDR3 is 14 amino acids. Losses at the gene ends were 6 bases for V and 7 bases for J; bases not matched to a gene: 4. In germline, CDR1 is MNHEY, CDR2 SVGAGI.

A note on this clone: This CDR3 fails to terminate in the conserved phenylalanine or tryptophan, so it likely reflects a read error. No DNA is shown, since the ends of the CDR3 on it are uncertain; the CDR3 is the one TCRdb lists. This chain uses TRBV9 with TRBJ1-2; TRBD1 is taken as the D call from the table, unchecked against the DNA. Germline V gene lookup returns CDR1 SGDLS and CDR2 YYNGEE. The CDR3 length equals 12 residues, ends included. CDR3 region: CASSVVQGPPMV.

V usage is TRBV14 and J usage is TRBJ2-7, with D unresolved. CDR1 SGHDN and CDR2 FVKESK come from the germline V gene. Trimming left V 0 bases short and J 2 bases short, with 5 bases between. The CDR3 runs to 13 residues. CDR3: CASSQEFTYEQYF. CDR3 nucleotide sequence: TGTGCCAGCAGCCAAGAATTTACCTACGAGCAGTACTTC.

V and J are TRBV7-2 and TRBJ1-1; 7 bases agree with TRBD1. The CDR3 length is 14 residues. V trimming: 3 bases; J trimming: 3 bases; junction bases outside the gene matches: 4. Germline V gene lookup returns CDR1 SGHTA and CDR2 FQGNSA. The DNA for the CDR3 is TGTGCCAGCAGCTTGACAGGGTCGGACACTGAAGCTTTCTTT. Translation gives CASSLTGSDTEAFF.

The V call is TRBV19, the J call TRBJ2-7, with a tentative D call TRBD1 (6 bases). Between the trimmed V and J ends, which lost 3 bases and 3 bases, there was a span of 21 bases. Germline assignment: CDR1 LNHDA and CDR2 SQIVND (reference sequence). CDR3 size: 17 residues. The CDR3 sequence: CASSMGAGRGSHYEQYF. The DNA for the CDR3 is TGTGCCAGTAGTATGGGGGCAGGAAGGGGATCGCACTACGAGCAGTACTTC.

This chain joins TRBV4-3 and TRBJ1-6; 12 bases map to TRBD1. With 0 bases clipped from V and 5 bases from J, the junction kept 8 bases outside the gene matches. Germline CDR1 reads LGHNA; CDR2 reads YSLEER. The CDR3 is 19 residues long. CDR3 loop: CASSQDGTGGEGNNSPLHF. In DNA, the CDR3 is TGCGCCAGCAGCCAAGATGGGACAGGGGGCGAGGGAAATAATTCACCCCTCCACTTT.

This chain connects TRBV2 to TRBJ1-1; 10 bases fit TRBD1. This CDR3 region has 16 residues. The ends lost 8 bases at V and 4 bases at J; junction bases unmatched: 13. Germline CDR1 and CDR2: SNHLY and FYNNEI. CDR3 DNA sequence: TGTGCCAGCTCCCCCAGGACAGGGGGTTGGAGCACTGAAGCTTTCTTT. It codes for CASSPRTGGWSTEAFF.

The chain employs TRBV20-1 and TRBJ1-2; D remains ambiguous. The V and J ends lost 6 bases and 8 bases respectively, with 7 bases between them. Germline V lookup: CDR1 DFQATT, CDR2 SNEGSKA (reference sequence). This CDR3 has 9 amino acids. CDR3: CSAEEGYTF. DNA for the CDR3: TGCAGTGCCGAGGAGGGCTACACCTTC.

This chain uses TRBV4-1 with TRBJ2-7; 9 positions match TRBD2. The CDR3 spans 14 residues. Germline trimming cut 2 bases from V and 3 bases from J; bases unmatched to any gene: 2. The germline CDR1 and CDR2 sequences are MGHRA and YSYEKL. CDR3 bases: TGCGCCAGCAGCCAACCTAGCGGGGTCTACGAGCAGTACTTC. Encoded protein: CASSQPSGVYEQYF.

The chain employs TRBV5-1 and TRBJ2-3, with TRBD1 identical over 12 bases. Germline CDR1 is SGHRS and CDR2 is YFSETQ. J was trimmed by 11 bases and V by 8 bases; bases with no gene match: 12. The CDR3 is 14 amino acids. CDR3 nucleotides: TGCGCCAGTCGGCCGGGACAGGGGGCTTCGCTGCAGTATTTT. Its protein is CASRPGQGASLQYF.

This sequence joins TRBV6-9 and TRBJ2-2; TRBD2 might be the D (6 bases). The CDR3 consists of 16 residues. Between the trimmed V and J ends, which lost 5 bases and 0 bases, there was a span of 13 bases. Germline CDR1 and CDR2: MNHGY and SVAAGI. The CDR3 DNA follows: TGTGCCAGCAGTCGGCCGGGACTTTCGAACACCGGGGAGCTGTTTTTT. This sequence encodes CASSRPGLSNTGELFF.

The chain is built from TRBV5-1 and TRBJ1-1; D unclear. CDR1 is SGHRS and CDR2 is YFSETQ in the germline V gene. The CDR3 extends over 13 amino acids. Trimming stripped 4 bases from V and 4 bases from J, with 11 bases between. Here the CDR3 DNA reads TGCGCCAGCAGCGCTGACGGGAGCACTGAAGCTTTCTTT. Protein: CASSADGSTEAFF.

V gene TRBV19 combines with J gene TRBJ1-1; possible D gene TRBD1, 5 bases. The CDR3 loop spans 14 amino acids. Germline-derived CDR1 and CDR2 are LNHDA and SQIVND (reference sequence). V lost 3 bases to trimming and J lost 4 bases, with 12 bases between them. Here the CDR3 DNA reads TGTGCCAGTAGTATGGTACAGGAAGTCACTGAAGCTTTCTTT. This encodes CASSMVQEVTEAFF. The full variable domain, completed using reference TRBV19 and TRBJ1-1, is DGGITQSPKYLFRKEGQNVTLSCEQNLNHDAMYWYRQDPGQGLRLIYYSQIVNDFQKGDIAEGYSVSREKKESFPLTVTSAQKNPTAFYLCASSMVQEVTEAFFGQGTRLTVV.

V gene TRBV6-5 combines with J gene TRBJ1-2; 8 positions match TRBD1. CDR3 length: 15 residues. V trimming: 0 bases; J trimming: 8 bases; junction bases outside the gene matches: 8. Germline V CDR1 and CDR2: MNHEY, SVGAGI. This CDR3 is CASSYSTMTGEGYTF. The CDR3 DNA reads as TGTGCCAGCAGTTACTCCACCATGACAGGGGAAGGCTACACCTTC.

This clone has a single count. V gene TRBV18 combines with J gene TRBJ2-7, with 7 positions matching TRBD2. The CDR3 totals 18 residues. Per germline, CDR1 KGHSH and CDR2 LQKENI. V shed 3 bases, J shed 5 bases, and the junction held 19 bases outside the gene matches. The CDR3 bases are TGTGCCAGCTCACCGGCTAGGGAGGCTAGCGGCCCTGGGGACGAGCAGTACTTC. This translates into CASSPAREASGPGDEQYF.